The table lists the clone carrying this T cell receptor (beta chain) with many counts. Its antigen is currently unknown. RNA transcripts were the template for amplifying TCR beta CDR3 regions. An initial round of RT-PCR targeting the TCR CDR3 relied on the HTBI primer set. TCRdb called the multiplex PCR reads again in MiXCR, with one record for every CDR3 protein. The table shows over 550,000 distinct CDR3 sequences, with 15% to 20% occurring only once. This sample stems from a study of T cells in Graves' hyperthyroidism and ophthalmopathy. Study-wide results and limits: Patients with ophthalmopathy were separated from those with stable hyperthyroidism by a 13 V-J model.

Germline loops: CDR1 MNHEY, CDR2 SMNVEV (reference sequence). The J segment lost 1 base and the V segment lost 5 bases, leaving 7 bases of the junction unmatched. CDR3 size: 16 residues. This clonotype was sampled from a woman under 30 with Graves' hyperthyroidism. Input material: blood. The chain carries TRBV27 and TRBJ2-3, with 9 positions matching TRBD1. CDR3 DNA sequence: TGTGCCAGCAGTGCGTTGGGGGACAGGGGCACAGATACGCAGTATTTT. Translating it yields CASSALGDRGTDTQYF.